Listed below are T cell receptor beta chains from one sample, sequenced in a study of CD8 T cells in Susac syndrome. TCRdb redid the calling of the immunoSEQ multiplex PCR reads with MiXCR, one entry per CDR3 protein. The sample lists roughly 130,000 distinct CDR3 sequences, roughly 94% occurring once. Material: CD4+ T cells from PBMCs. These receptor sequences come from a human donor with multiple sclerosis. The CDR3 runs from the conserved cysteine through the conserved F or W. A D gene is named only where the DNA matches it firmly.

j_gene,d_gene,v_gene,CDR3nt,CDR3aa
TRBJ2-7,-,TRBV27,TGTGCCAGCAGTTCCAAGACGGCAAGCTCCTACGAGCAGTACTTC,CASSSKTASSYEQYF
TRBJ2-3,TRBD1,TRBV27,TGTGCCAGCAGACGACAGGGTTGGACAGATACGCAGTATTTT,CASRRQGWTDTQYF
TRBJ2-1,-,TRBV20-1,TGCAGTGCATCACCGAGAACGTATTACAATGAGCAGTTCTTC,CSASPRTYYNEQFF
TRBJ2-5,-,TRBV10-3,TGTGCCATCAGTCAAAGCAGCCAAGAGACCCAGTACTTC,CAISQSSQETQYF
TRBJ2-5,TRBD2,TRBV9,TGTGCCAGCAGCGCCCTGACTAGCGGGGGAACGGGGGAGACCCAGTACTTC,CASSALTSGGTGETQYF
TRBJ2-7,-,TRBV30,TGTGCCTGGAGTGTCATATTCTACGAGCAGTACTTC,CAWSVIFYEQYF
TRBJ1-2,-,TRBV20-1,TGCAGTGCTAGGGTGAATGGCTACACCTTC,CSARVNGYTF
TRBJ2-5,TRBD1,TRBV5-1,TGCGCCAGCAGCCCGGGACAGGGGGCAGAGACCCAGTACTTC,CASSPGQGAETQYF
TRBJ1-2,TRBD1,TRBV12-3/TRBV12-4,TGTGCCAGCACGGGACAGACGATCTATGGCTACACCTTC,CASTGQTIYGYTF
TRBJ2-5,-,TRBV5-1,TGCGCCAGCAGCTTGAAGAGGGAGACCCAGTACTTC,CASSLKRETQYF
TRBJ2-1,TRBD1,TRBV25-1,TGTGCCAGCAGTATGTCGGTAGGCAGGGGGACCGGCTCCTACAATGAGCAGTTCTTC,CASSMSVGRGTGSYNEQFF
TRBJ2-5,-,TRBV12-3/TRBV12-4,TGTGCCAGCAGTCAAGGACAGTCCGACAAAGAGACCCAGTACTTC,CASSQGQSDKETQYF
TRBJ2-3,TRBD2,TRBV5-6,TGTGCCAGCAGCTTAATGATCGTGGGGACTAGCGACACAGATACGCAGTATTTT,CASSLMIVGTSDTDTQYF
TRBJ1-2,-,TRBV29-1,TGCAGCGTTCAGTCAGGCCCTTCTAACTATGGCTACACCTTC,CSVQSGPSNYGYTF
TRBJ2-5,TRBD2,TRBV4-1,TGCGCCAGCAGCCAAGGGGGACTAGCGGGGGGGGTAAAAGAGACCCAGTACTTC,CASSQGGLAGGVKETQYF
TRBJ1-1,TRBD1,TRBV10-3,TGTGCCATCAGAACCGGGACAGAAGAAGCTTTCTTT,CAIRTGTEEAFF
TRBJ1-4,TRBD1,TRBV7-2,TGTGCCAGCAGCTATACCGGGACAGCTAATGAAAAACTGTTTTTT,CASSYTGTANEKLFF
TRBJ2-7,-,TRBV30,TGTGCCTGGAGTCCTGACATCTACGAGCAGTACTTC,CAWSPDIYEQYF
TRBJ2-2,-,TRBV7-2,TGTGCCAGCAGCTTTTCCAGGGTTAACACCGGGGAGCTGTTTTTT,CASSFSRVNTGELFF
TRBJ2-2,TRBD1,TRBV5-5,TGTGCCAGCAGCCCCGGGACAGCCATTACCGGGGAGCTGTTTTTT,CASSPGTAITGELFF
TRBJ1-2,TRBD1,TRBV12-3/TRBV12-4,TGTGCCAGCAGACCTGGACAGGGAGGGGGGTATGGCTACACCTTC,CASRPGQGGGYGYTF